This T cell receptor (beta chain) was sequenced during a study of cytomegalovirus exposure and HLA in healthy donors. Study-wide points: CMV serostatus was the only recorded immune exposure for donors. For most TCR beta V segments, an earlier analysis put the productive rate at about 87% or about 30% of the time.

As regards this clone: The antigen remains undetermined.

While unrecorded immune exposures were likely, the donors were nominally healthy when sampled. 60 Vbeta and 13 Jbeta primers were used in PCR. Authors' methods: Counted up in a later analysis, unique TCR beta chains came to approximately 77 million, with roughly 11 million shared. Assay: immunoSEQ multiplex PCR; the TCRdb copy retains only in-frame clones and omits some. V, J and clone size derive from that table, while D and trimming were established from the DNA sequence. The table lists approximately 190,000 clones, 75% to 90% of them singletons. There are 12 residues in the CDR3. Germline CDR1 is MNHNS and CDR2 is SASEGT.

V is TRBV6-1 and J is TRBJ2-5; 7 positions agree with TRBD1. The J call could be wrong; TRBJ2-7 is a better fit for the DNA end. The sequenced material came from PBMCs. This TCR was sampled from a woman between 50 and 59 years old in good health and CMV-seropositive. CDR3 bases: TGTGCCAGCAGTGGCAGGGGGTACGAGCAGTACTTC. It yields the protein CASSGRGYEQYF.